The rows below give T cell receptor beta chains drawn from one sample of a study of blood T cell repertoires in COVID-19. Method: immunoSEQ multiplex PCR; TCRdb's copy keeps in-frame clones and lacks some. The table has 150,000 to 200,000 clones, around four fifths seen once; the top ten hold more than 14%. Material: peripheral blood. Every receptor here comes from a woman aged 70-85 years with COVID-19, enrolled during active disease. Each CDR3 is given with its conserved first and last residue. A D gene is named only where the DNA matches it firmly. Size is omitted from some rows. Given values are once, few, many or a class for expanded clones.

d_gene: NA
v_gene: TRBV3-1/TRBV3-2
abundance: NA
j_gene: TRBJ1-6
CDR3nt: TGTGCCAGCAGCCAGGGCAACCAGGGGCCCAGGTCCTATAATTCACCCCTCCACTTT
CDR3aa: CASSQGNQGPRSYNSPLHF

d_gene: TRBD1
v_gene: TRBV18
abundance: NA
j_gene: TRBJ1-1
CDR3nt: TGTGCCAGCTCTCATTCACAGGGGGCATACGGGACTGAAGCTTTCTTT
CDR3aa: CASSHSQGAYGTEAFF

d_gene: NA
v_gene: TRBV5-1
abundance: NA
j_gene: TRBJ1-1
CDR3nt: TGCGCCAGCAGCTTTTCACCCCCGGACACTGAAGCTTTCTTT
CDR3aa: CASSFSPPDTEAFF

d_gene: NA
v_gene: TRBV30
abundance: NA
j_gene: TRBJ1-4
CDR3nt: TGTGCCTGGAGTGGAGATGAACGAAAACTGTTTTTT
CDR3aa: CAWSGDERKLFF

d_gene: TRBD1
v_gene: TRBV6-5
abundance: NA
j_gene: TRBJ1-5
CDR3nt: TGTGCCAGCAGTTACGGGACAGGGGAGGATCAGCCCCAGCATTTT
CDR3aa: CASSYGTGEDQPQHF

d_gene: NA
v_gene: TRBV28
abundance: NA
j_gene: TRBJ1-2
CDR3nt: TGTGCCAGCGGAGGCGGGTATCGTGGCTACACCTTC
CDR3aa: CASGGGYRGYTF

d_gene: NA
v_gene: TRBV27
abundance: NA
j_gene: TRBJ1-1
CDR3nt: TGTGCCAGCAGTTTGGTCGGCAAGACTATAGGGTTAGCTTTCTTT
CDR3aa: CASSLVGKTIGLAFF

d_gene: NA
v_gene: TRBV18
abundance: NA
j_gene: TRBJ1-1
CDR3nt: TGTGCCAGCTCACCACTACAGGGTGTGAACACTGAAGCTTTCTTT
CDR3aa: CASSPLQGVNTEAFF

d_gene: NA
v_gene: TRBV4-1
abundance: few
j_gene: TRBJ1-2
CDR3nt: TGCGCCAGCAGCCAAGGGCCGGGTGGCTACACCTTC
CDR3aa: CASSQGPGGYTF

d_gene: NA
v_gene: TRBV5-6
abundance: NA
j_gene: TRBJ1-1
CDR3nt: TGTGCCAGCAGCTTGCCACAGGGTTTCACTGAAGCTTTCTTT
CDR3aa: CASSLPQGFTEAFF

d_gene: TRBD2
v_gene: TRBV5-1
abundance: NA
j_gene: TRBJ2-1
CDR3nt: TGCGCCAGCAGCAGACTAGCGGTTGTCTCCTACAATGAGCAGTTCTTC
CDR3aa: CASSRLAVVSYNEQFF

d_gene: TRBD1
v_gene: TRBV6-5
abundance: once
j_gene: TRBJ2-1
CDR3nt: TGTGCCAGCAGCAATACAGGGGTTGAGCAGTTCTTC
CDR3aa: CASSNTGVEQFF

d_gene: NA
v_gene: TRBV11-2
abundance: NA
j_gene: TRBJ2-4
CDR3nt: TGTGCCAGCAGCTTTTACTATCAGTCCCAGTACTTC
CDR3aa: CASSFYYQSQYF

d_gene: TRBD1
v_gene: TRBV11-3
abundance: NA
j_gene: TRBJ2-2
CDR3nt: TGTGCCAGCAGCTCCCGGGACAGGGGATTTCCCGGGGAGCTGTTTTTT
CDR3aa: CASSSRDRGFPGELFF

d_gene: TRBD1
v_gene: TRBV7-9
abundance: NA
j_gene: TRBJ1-2
CDR3nt: TGTGCCAGCAGCACAGGGGGCCCCCCCGCTGGCTACACCTTC
CDR3aa: CASSTGGPPAGYTF

d_gene: TRBD1
v_gene: TRBV19
abundance: NA
j_gene: TRBJ2-7
CDR3nt: TGTGCCAGTAGGGTGAGTGGGACAGGGGAAGACTACGAGCAGTACTTC
CDR3aa: CASRVSGTGEDYEQYF

d_gene: NA
v_gene: TRBV30
abundance: NA
j_gene: TRBJ1-1
CDR3nt: TGTGCCTGGAACAGAGGAGGGACTGAAGCTTTCTTT
CDR3aa: CAWNRGGTEAFF

d_gene: NA
v_gene: TRBV5-1
abundance: NA
j_gene: TRBJ2-2
CDR3nt: TGCGCCAGCAGCGCGGAACCTTCGAGCCGGACCGGGGAGCTGTTTTTT
CDR3aa: CASSAEPSSRTGELFF

d_gene: TRBD1
v_gene: TRBV10-3
abundance: NA
j_gene: TRBJ1-3
CDR3nt: TGTGCCATCAGTGGAGGAGGGACAGGGAGCTCTGGAAACACCATATATTTT
CDR3aa: CAISGGGTGSSGNTIYF

d_gene: TRBD1
v_gene: TRBV18
abundance: NA
j_gene: TRBJ1-1
CDR3nt: TGTGCCAGCTCACCTATCGGGACAGGGACTGAAGCTTTCTTT
CDR3aa: CASSPIGTGTEAFF

d_gene: TRBD1
v_gene: TRBV3-1/TRBV3-2
abundance: NA
j_gene: TRBJ1-1
CDR3nt: TGTGCCAGCAGCCTAGACCCGGGACAGGGAGAAACTGAAGCTTTCTTT
CDR3aa: CASSLDPGQGETEAFF

d_gene: TRBD2
v_gene: TRBV7-9
abundance: NA
j_gene: TRBJ2-5
CDR3nt: TGTGCCAGCAGCCAGGTCAGCGGGGGCCAAGAGACCCAGTACTTC
CDR3aa: CASSQVSGGQETQYF

d_gene: NA
v_gene: TRBV27
abundance: NA
j_gene: TRBJ1-2
CDR3nt: TGTGCCAGCAGTTTGAGACAGAGCCATGGCTACACCTTC
CDR3aa: CASSLRQSHGYTF

d_gene: TRBD2
v_gene: TRBV13
abundance: NA
j_gene: TRBJ2-6
CDR3nt: TGTGCCAGCAGCTTACGCGGGAGTGGGGCCAACGTCCTGACTTTC
CDR3aa: CASSLRGSGANVLTF

d_gene: NA
v_gene: TRBV20-1
abundance: few
j_gene: TRBJ1-5
CDR3nt: TGCAGTGCTAGTCGAGGGTACAATCAGCCCCAGCATTTT
CDR3aa: CSASRGYNQPQHF

d_gene: NA
v_gene: TRBV28
abundance: NA
j_gene: TRBJ2-7
CDR3nt: TGTGCCAGCAGCTCCACGGGTTACGAGCAGTACTTC
CDR3aa: CASSSTGYEQYF

d_gene: TRBD2
v_gene: TRBV3-1/TRBV3-2
abundance: NA
j_gene: TRBJ2-3
CDR3nt: TGTGCCAGCAGCCCCAGCGGGGTGGGAGATACGCAGTATTTT
CDR3aa: CASSPSGVGDTQYF

d_gene: TRBD1
v_gene: TRBV19
abundance: NA
j_gene: TRBJ1-1
CDR3nt: TGTGCCAGTAGTACCGACAGGGTTGCTGAAGCTTTCTTT
CDR3aa: CASSTDRVAEAFF

d_gene: TRBD1
v_gene: TRBV30
abundance: NA
j_gene: TRBJ1-6
CDR3nt: TGTGCCTGGAGTTCCGGACAGGATAATTCACCCCTCCACTTT
CDR3aa: CAWSSGQDNSPLHF

d_gene: NA
v_gene: TRBV30
abundance: NA
j_gene: TRBJ2-3
CDR3nt: TGTGCCTGGAGTGAGTGGCAGCGCCCTAGCACAGATACGCAGTATTTT
CDR3aa: CAWSEWQRPSTDTQYF

d_gene: TRBD2
v_gene: TRBV28
abundance: NA
j_gene: TRBJ2-5
CDR3nt: TGTGCCAGCAGTTTGGGGACTAGCGGGACCCACCGAGAGACCCAGTACTTC
CDR3aa: CASSLGTSGTHRETQYF

d_gene: NA
v_gene: TRBV7-6
abundance: NA
j_gene: TRBJ1-3
CDR3nt: TGTGCCAGCAGCTTAAACAGGGCGCCTGGAAACACCATATATTTT
CDR3aa: CASSLNRAPGNTIYF

d_gene: NA
v_gene: TRBV18
abundance: NA
j_gene: TRBJ1-1
CDR3nt: TGTGCCAGCTCACCACAGGGCATAACCAATAGCGCTGAAGCTTTCTTT
CDR3aa: CASSPQGITNSAEAFF

d_gene: NA
v_gene: TRBV7-2
abundance: few
j_gene: TRBJ1-2
CDR3nt: TGTGCAGCCTCCCCAGGGGTTAACTATGGCTACACCTTC
CDR3aa: CAASPGVNYGYTF

d_gene: TRBD1
v_gene: TRBV5-1
abundance: NA
j_gene: TRBJ1-4
CDR3nt: TGCGCCAGCAGCTTACGCCCGACAGGGGGCCTTGAAAAACTGTTTTTT
CDR3aa: CASSLRPTGGLEKLFF

d_gene: NA
v_gene: TRBV28
abundance: NA
j_gene: TRBJ1-1
CDR3nt: TGTGCCAGCAGTCCCCAGGCGGGTTGGGATGCTTTCTTT
CDR3aa: CASSPQAGWDAFF

d_gene: NA
v_gene: TRBV15
abundance: NA
j_gene: TRBJ2-4
CDR3nt: TGTGCCACCAGCACCCACAGGGAGCTAGCCAAAAACATTCAGTACTTC
CDR3aa: CATSTHRELAKNIQYF

d_gene: NA
v_gene: TRBV5-1
abundance: NA
j_gene: TRBJ1-2
CDR3nt: TGCGCCAGCAGCTTGGCCGAAGGTACCCGGGGAGGCTACACCTTC
CDR3aa: CASSLAEGTRGGYTF

d_gene: NA
v_gene: TRBV15
abundance: NA
j_gene: TRBJ1-1
CDR3nt: TGTGCCACCAGCCCCAGAACGGGGTTCCACACTGAAGCTTTCTTT
CDR3aa: CATSPRTGFHTEAFF

d_gene: TRBD1
v_gene: TRBV7-8
abundance: few
j_gene: TRBJ1-6
CDR3nt: TGTGCCAGCAGGCCGGGACAGGGCGATTCACCCCTCCACTTT
CDR3aa: CASRPGQGDSPLHF

d_gene: NA
v_gene: TRBV28
abundance: NA
j_gene: TRBJ2-2
CDR3nt: TGTGCCAGCAGTCATTACGGGTACACCGGGGAGCTGTTTTTT
CDR3aa: CASSHYGYTGELFF

d_gene: NA
v_gene: TRBV9
abundance: NA
j_gene: TRBJ2-5
CDR3nt: TGTGCCAGCAGCGCGGGACTTGGTGGGGAGACCCAGTACTTC
CDR3aa: CASSAGLGGETQYF

d_gene: TRBD1
v_gene: TRBV28
abundance: NA
j_gene: TRBJ1-4
CDR3nt: TGTGCCAGCGTCTCCCAGACAGGGGACGGAAAAAAACTGTTTTTT
CDR3aa: CASVSQTGDGKKLFF

d_gene: NA
v_gene: TRBV28
abundance: NA
j_gene: TRBJ2-2
CDR3nt: TGTGCCAGCACCCCACTGGGGCTAGGGGAGCTGTTTTTT
CDR3aa: CASTPLGLGELFF

d_gene: NA
v_gene: TRBV20-1
abundance: once
j_gene: TRBJ2-3
CDR3nt: TGCAGTGCTAGTCGCGGGGTAGATACGCAGTATTTT
CDR3aa: CSASRGVDTQYF

d_gene: TRBD2
v_gene: TRBV3-1/TRBV3-2
abundance: NA
j_gene: TRBJ2-3
CDR3nt: TGTGCCAGCAGCCAAGTCGGGCGGGGGGGCTGGACAGATACGCAGTATTTT
CDR3aa: CASSQVGRGGWTDTQYF

d_gene: NA
v_gene: TRBV30
abundance: NA
j_gene: TRBJ1-4
CDR3nt: TGTGCCTGGAGTGAGCAGACGGTGGGCACTGAAAAACTGTTTTTT
CDR3aa: CAWSEQTVGTEKLFF

d_gene: TRBD2
v_gene: TRBV19
abundance: NA
j_gene: TRBJ2-5
CDR3nt: TGTGCCAGTAGTATCGCTAGCGGGGGCTCAGAGACCCAGTACTTC
CDR3aa: CASSIASGGSETQYF

d_gene: NA
v_gene: TRBV28
abundance: NA
j_gene: TRBJ2-2
CDR3nt: TGTGCCAGCAGTCCTCTCCGACTAAGTTCTGCAGGGGAGCTGTTTTTT
CDR3aa: CASSPLRLSSAGELFF

d_gene: NA
v_gene: TRBV6-5
abundance: NA
j_gene: TRBJ2-3
CDR3nt: TGTGCCAGCAGATCCAATAGAGGCACAGATACGCAGTATTTT
CDR3aa: CASRSNRGTDTQYF

d_gene: NA
v_gene: TRBV27
abundance: NA
j_gene: TRBJ1-4
CDR3nt: TGTGCCAGCAGTTTACAGGGGACTAATGAAAAACTGTTTTTT
CDR3aa: CASSLQGTNEKLFF

d_gene: TRBD2
v_gene: TRBV19
abundance: NA
j_gene: TRBJ2-4
CDR3nt: TGTGCCACCGGGATAGCGGGAGCAGAAAACATTCAGTACTTC
CDR3aa: CATGIAGAENIQYF

d_gene: TRBD1
v_gene: TRBV18
abundance: NA
j_gene: TRBJ2-2
CDR3nt: TGTGCCAGCTCACCACTGGGACAGCATAACACCGGGGAGCTGTTTTTT
CDR3aa: CASSPLGQHNTGELFF

d_gene: TRBD2
v_gene: TRBV11-2
abundance: NA
j_gene: TRBJ2-5
CDR3nt: TGTGCCAGCAGCTCACCGGGACTAGCGGGGGAGACCCAGTACTTC
CDR3aa: CASSSPGLAGETQYF

d_gene: TRBD1
v_gene: TRBV6-1
abundance: NA
j_gene: TRBJ1-1
CDR3nt: TGTGCCAGCAGTGAATGGCAGGGGGTTCAAGCTTTCTTT
CDR3aa: CASSEWQGVQAFF

d_gene: NA
v_gene: TRBV2
abundance: NA
j_gene: TRBJ1-1
CDR3nt: TGTGCCAGCATCCTGACAGGCACTGAAGCTTTCTTT
CDR3aa: CASILTGTEAFF

d_gene: NA
v_gene: TRBV19
abundance: NA
j_gene: TRBJ2-3
CDR3nt: TGTGCCACCCGAGGGATTAGCACAGATACGCAGTATTTT
CDR3aa: CATRGISTDTQYF

d_gene: NA
v_gene: TRBV6-2/TRBV6-3
abundance: NA
j_gene: TRBJ1-5
CDR3nt: TGTGCCAGCAGTTATGGGGCTTTCAATCAGCCCCAGCATTTT
CDR3aa: CASSYGAFNQPQHF

d_gene: TRBD2
v_gene: TRBV18
abundance: NA
j_gene: TRBJ2-1
CDR3nt: TGTGCCAGCTCACCGCTGCAGGCGGGGGACAATGAGCAGTTCTTC
CDR3aa: CASSPLQAGDNEQFF

d_gene: NA
v_gene: TRBV5-6
abundance: NA
j_gene: TRBJ2-2
CDR3nt: TGTGCCAGCAGCTTTTCCAGATCCAACACCGGGGAGCTGTTTTTT
CDR3aa: CASSFSRSNTGELFF